This TCR beta chain comes out of a study of blood T cell repertoires in COVID-19. Germline CDR1 MDHEN, CDR2 SYDVKM. The CDR3 has 16 residues. The ends lost 4 bases at V and 3 bases at J; junction bases unmatched: 8. In terms of age and location, participants ranged from roughly 18 to 90 years and lived in about two dozen US areas. Clinical histories supplied by participants themselves formed the basis of cohort assignment. Cohort 3 donors were reported recovered after two negative PCRs, clearance, or symptom resolution. Source study methods: Amplification of reference gene primers provided the estimated nucleated cell counts. Only in-frame clones appear in the TCRdb table, and some are missing; sequencing was by immunoSEQ multiplex PCR. The V and J calls and the clone size are those of that table, but D and trimming were determined from the DNA. This table has approximately 350,000 clones, 85% to 90% appearing once.

The material sequenced was PBMCs or T cells enriched from blood (not recorded which). The sequence was obtained from a man aged 18 to 30 who had recovered from COVID-19. This chain links TRBV28 with TRBJ2-7; the match to TRBD2 covers 11 bases. The CDR3 nucleotides are TGTGCCAGCAGTTCGCCACTAGCGGGAGCCTACTACGAGCAGTACTTC. It is translated as CASSSPLAGAYYEQYF.